The T cell receptor (beta chain) described here comes from a study of T cells in tuberculosis. The wider study: The T cells targeted glucose monomycolate, a mycobacterial lipid, via CD1B. The study, taken as a whole, reports: Using the GMM-specific repertoire gave nearly 90% accuracy versus around 70% with motifs. Smaller alpha distances in active tuberculosis partly reflected shorter CDR3-alpha lengths.

This clone was detected a few times. What it binds is not known. The V gene's germline CDR1 is SGHNT and CDR2 YYREEE (reference sequence). This CDR3 contains 15 residues. With V trimmed by 2 bases and J by 4 bases, 3 bases remained unmatched. Clones were sequenced by immunoSEQ multiplex PCR, and TCRdb holds only the in-frame ones, with some missing. Among about 40,000 clones listed, 90% to 95% were seen once. This receptor was identified in a donor aged 10-35 years with latent tuberculosis or without tuberculosis infection. Some clones in this sample may be carry-over from other donors' samples. The V gene is TRBV5-4, the J gene TRBJ2-2, with 9 bases fitting TRBD1. Sequenced: PBMCs. CDR3 DNA: TGTGCCAGCAGCTTACAGGGGGCAGGCACCGGGGAGCTGTTTTTT. Amino acid sequence: CASSLQGAGTGELFF. The variable domain in full, with the rest retrieved from reference TRBV5-4 and TRBJ2-2, is ETGVTQSPTHLIKTRGQQVTLRCSSQSGHNTVSWYQQALGQGPQFIFQYYREEENGRGNFPPRFSGLQFPNYSSELNVNALELDDSALYLCASSLQGAGTGELFFGEGSRLTVL.